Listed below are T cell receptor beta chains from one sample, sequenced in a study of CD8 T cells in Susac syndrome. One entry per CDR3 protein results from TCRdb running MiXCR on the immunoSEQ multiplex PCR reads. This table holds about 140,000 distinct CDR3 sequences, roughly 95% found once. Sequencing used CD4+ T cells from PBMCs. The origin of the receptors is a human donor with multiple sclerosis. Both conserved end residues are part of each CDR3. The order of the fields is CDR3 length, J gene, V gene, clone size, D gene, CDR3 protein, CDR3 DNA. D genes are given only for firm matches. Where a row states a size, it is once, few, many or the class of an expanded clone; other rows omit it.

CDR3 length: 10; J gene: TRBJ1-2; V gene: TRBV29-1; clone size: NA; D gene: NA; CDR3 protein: CSVQSYGYTF; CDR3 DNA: TGCAGCGTTCAGAGCTATGGCTACACCTTC
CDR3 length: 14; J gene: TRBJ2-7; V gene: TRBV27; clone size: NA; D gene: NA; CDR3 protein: CASSLRAISYEQYF; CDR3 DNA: TGTGCCAGCAGTTTGAGGGCGATCTCCTACGAGCAGTACTTC
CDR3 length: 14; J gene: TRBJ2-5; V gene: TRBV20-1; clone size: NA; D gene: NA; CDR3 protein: CSARGTTPGETQYF; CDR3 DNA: TGCAGTGCTAGAGGGACTACCCCGGGAGAGACCCAGTACTTC
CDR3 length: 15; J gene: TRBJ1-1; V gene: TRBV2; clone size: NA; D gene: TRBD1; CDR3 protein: CASSGDRDVGTEAFF; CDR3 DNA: TGTGCCAGCAGTGGGGACAGGGATGTGGGCACTGAAGCTTTCTTT
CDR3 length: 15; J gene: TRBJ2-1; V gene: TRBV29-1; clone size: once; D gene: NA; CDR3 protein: CSVDPSHSGYNEQFF; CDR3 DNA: TGCAGCGTTGATCCAAGCCATAGCGGCTACAATGAGCAGTTCTTC
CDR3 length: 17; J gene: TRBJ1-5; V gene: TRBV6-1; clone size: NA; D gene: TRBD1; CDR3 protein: CASSRGTGANPGQPQHF; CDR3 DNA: TGTGCCAGCAGTCGCGGGACAGGAGCCAACCCAGGGCAGCCCCAGCATTTT
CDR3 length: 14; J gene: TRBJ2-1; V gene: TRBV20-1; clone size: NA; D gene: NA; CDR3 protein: CSASPSVSYNEQFF; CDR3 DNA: TGCAGTGCTTCACCTAGCGTTTCCTACAATGAGCAGTTCTTC
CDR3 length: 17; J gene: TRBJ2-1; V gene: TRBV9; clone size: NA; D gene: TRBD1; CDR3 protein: CASSVVRGIGSYNEQFF; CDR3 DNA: TGTGCCAGCAGCGTGGTCAGGGGGATAGGCTCCTACAATGAGCAGTTCTTC
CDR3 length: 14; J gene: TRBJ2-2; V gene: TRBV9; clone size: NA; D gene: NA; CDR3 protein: CASSVGGNTGELFF; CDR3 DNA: TGTGCCAGCAGCGTAGGAGGGAACACCGGGGAGCTGTTTTTT
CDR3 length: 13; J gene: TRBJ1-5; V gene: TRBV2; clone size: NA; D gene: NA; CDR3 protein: CASKGQVNQPQHF; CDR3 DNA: TGTGCCAGCAAGGGTCAGGTTAACCAGCCCCAGCATTTT
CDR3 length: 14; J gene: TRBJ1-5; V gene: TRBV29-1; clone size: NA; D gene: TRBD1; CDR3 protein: CSVSTGGANQPQHF; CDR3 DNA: TGCAGCGTCAGTACAGGGGGCGCGAATCAGCCCCAGCATTTT
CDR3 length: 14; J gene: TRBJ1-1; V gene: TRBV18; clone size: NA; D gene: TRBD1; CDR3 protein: CASSRRQGNTEAFF; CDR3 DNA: TGTGCCAGCTCACGAAGACAGGGGAACACTGAAGCTTTCTTT
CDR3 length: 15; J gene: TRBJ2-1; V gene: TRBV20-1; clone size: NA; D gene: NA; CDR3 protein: CSARDLGGSYNEQFF; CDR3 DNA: TGCAGTGCTAGAGATCTGGGTGGGTCCTACAATGAGCAGTTCTTC
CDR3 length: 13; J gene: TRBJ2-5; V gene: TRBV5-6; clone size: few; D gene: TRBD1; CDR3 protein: CASSLGQGKTQYF; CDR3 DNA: TGTGCCAGCAGCTTGGGACAGGGAAAGACCCAGTACTTC
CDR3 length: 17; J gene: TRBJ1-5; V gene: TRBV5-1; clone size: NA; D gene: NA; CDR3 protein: CASSSGTGSHSNQPQHF; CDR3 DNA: TGCGCCAGCAGCAGCGGAACGGGATCCCATAGCAATCAGCCCCAGCATTTT
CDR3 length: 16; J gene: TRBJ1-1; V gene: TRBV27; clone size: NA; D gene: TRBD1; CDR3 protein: CASSRDRGRQNTEAFF; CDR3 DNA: TGTGCCAGCAGCCGGGACAGGGGGCGTCAGAACACTGAAGCTTTCTTT
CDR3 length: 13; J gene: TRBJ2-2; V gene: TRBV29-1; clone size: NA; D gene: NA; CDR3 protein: CSVEESRNGELFF; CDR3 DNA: TGCAGCGTTGAAGAGTCCCGGAATGGGGAGCTGTTTTTT
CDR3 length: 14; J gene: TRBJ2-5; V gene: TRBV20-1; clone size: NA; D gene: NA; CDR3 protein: CSARDLGKQETQYF; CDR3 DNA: TGCAGTGCTAGAGATTTGGGAAAGCAAGAGACCCAGTACTTC
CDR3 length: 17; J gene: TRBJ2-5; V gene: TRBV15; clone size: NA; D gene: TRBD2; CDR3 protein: CATSSASLAGVEETQYF; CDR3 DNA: TGTGCCACCAGCAGTGCTTCCTTAGCGGGAGTGGAGGAGACCCAGTACTTC
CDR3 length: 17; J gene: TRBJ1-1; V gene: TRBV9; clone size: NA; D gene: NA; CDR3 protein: CASSVDGPGGVNTEAFF; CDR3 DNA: TGTGCCAGCAGCGTAGATGGTCCGGGAGGGGTGAACACTGAAGCTTTCTTT
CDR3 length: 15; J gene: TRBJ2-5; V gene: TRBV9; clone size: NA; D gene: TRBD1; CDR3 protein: CASSLSGTGGETQYF; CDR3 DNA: TGTGCCAGCAGCCTTTCCGGGACAGGGGGAGAGACCCAGTACTTC
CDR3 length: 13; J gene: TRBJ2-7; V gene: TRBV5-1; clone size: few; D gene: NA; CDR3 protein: CASSLIPDGEQYF; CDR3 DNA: TGCGCCAGCAGCTTGATTCCGGACGGAGAGCAGTACTTC
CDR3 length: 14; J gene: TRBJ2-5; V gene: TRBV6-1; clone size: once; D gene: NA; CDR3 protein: CASSEGAGRETQYF; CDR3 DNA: TGTGCCAGCAGTGAAGGGGCAGGGCGGGAGACCCAGTACTTC
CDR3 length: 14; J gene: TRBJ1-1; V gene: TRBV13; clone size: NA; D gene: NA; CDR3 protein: CASSLGGARTEAFF; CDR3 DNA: TGTGCCAGCAGCTTAGGCGGCGCGAGGACTGAAGCTTTCTTT
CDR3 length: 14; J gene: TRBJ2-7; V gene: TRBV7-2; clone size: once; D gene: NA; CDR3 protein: CASSPQWGLDEQYF; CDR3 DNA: TGTGCCAGCAGCCCCCAGTGGGGCCTCGACGAGCAGTACTTC
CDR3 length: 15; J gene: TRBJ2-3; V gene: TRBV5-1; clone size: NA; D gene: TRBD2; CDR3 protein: CASSSGGAGTDTQYF; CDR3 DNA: TGCGCCAGCAGCTCCGGGGGGGCCGGCACAGATACGCAGTATTTT
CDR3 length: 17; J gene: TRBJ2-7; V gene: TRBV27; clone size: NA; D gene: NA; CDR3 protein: CASRLNSVKYGQHEQYF; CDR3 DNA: TGTGCCAGCAGATTAAATTCGGTGAAGTACGGGCAGCACGAGCAGTACTTC
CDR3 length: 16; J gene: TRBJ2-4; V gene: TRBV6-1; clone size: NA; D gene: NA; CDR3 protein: CASSEAPGAAKNIQYF; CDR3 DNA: TGTGCCAGCAGTGAAGCCCCCGGGGCAGCCAAAAACATTCAGTACTTC
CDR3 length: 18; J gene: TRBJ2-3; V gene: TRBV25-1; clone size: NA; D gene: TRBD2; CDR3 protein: CASTLGLAGGWATDTQYF; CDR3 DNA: TGTGCCAGCACCCTAGGACTAGCGGGAGGTTGGGCCACAGATACGCAGTATTTT
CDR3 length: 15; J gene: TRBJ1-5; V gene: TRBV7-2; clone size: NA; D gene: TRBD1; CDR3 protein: CASSFYRGEGQPQHF; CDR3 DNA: TGTGCCAGCAGCTTTTACAGGGGCGAGGGTCAGCCCCAGCATTTT
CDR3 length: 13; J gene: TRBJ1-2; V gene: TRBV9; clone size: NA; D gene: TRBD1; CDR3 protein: CASTEGQGYGYTF; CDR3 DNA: TGTGCCAGCACCGAAGGACAGGGTTATGGCTACACCTTC
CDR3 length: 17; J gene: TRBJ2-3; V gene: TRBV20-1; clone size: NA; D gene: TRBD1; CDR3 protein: CSSGQGAVWLVEDTQYF; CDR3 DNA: TGCAGTTCCGGACAGGGGGCGGTATGGCTCGTGGAAGATACGCAGTATTTT
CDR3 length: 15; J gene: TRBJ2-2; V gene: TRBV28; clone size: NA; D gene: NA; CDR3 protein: CASKKEGVRTGELFF; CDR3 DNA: TGTGCCAGCAAGAAAGAGGGCGTACGGACCGGGGAGCTGTTTTTT
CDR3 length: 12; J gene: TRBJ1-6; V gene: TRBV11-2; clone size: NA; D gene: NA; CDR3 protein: CASSLVGSPLHF; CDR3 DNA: TGTGCCAGCAGCTTAGTGGGTTCACCCCTCCACTTT
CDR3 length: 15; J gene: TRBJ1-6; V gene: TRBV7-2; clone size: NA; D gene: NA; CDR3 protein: CASSEQRQANSPLHF; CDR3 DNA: TGTGCCAGCAGCGAACAGAGACAGGCAAATTCACCCCTCCACTTT
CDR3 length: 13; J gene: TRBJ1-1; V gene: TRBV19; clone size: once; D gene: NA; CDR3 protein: CASSILVNTEAFF; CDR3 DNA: TGTGCCAGTAGTATTTTGGTTAACACTGAAGCTTTCTTT
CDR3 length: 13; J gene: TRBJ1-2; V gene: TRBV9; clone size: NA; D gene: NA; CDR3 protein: CASSVKGTYGYTF; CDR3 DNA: TGTGCCAGCAGCGTGAAGGGAACCTATGGCTACACCTTC
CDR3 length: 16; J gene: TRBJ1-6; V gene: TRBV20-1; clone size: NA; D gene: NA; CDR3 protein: CSARAGDRGEGGPLHF; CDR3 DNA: TGCAGTGCTAGGGCGGGGGACCGAGGGGAAGGGGGACCCCTCCACTTT
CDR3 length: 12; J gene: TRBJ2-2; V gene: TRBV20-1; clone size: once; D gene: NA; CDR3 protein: CSASGPAGELFF; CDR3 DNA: TGCAGTGCCTCGGGACCCGCCGGGGAGCTGTTTTTT
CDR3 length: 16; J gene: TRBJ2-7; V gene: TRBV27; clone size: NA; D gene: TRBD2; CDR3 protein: CASRTGLAGYTYEQYF; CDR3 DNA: TGTGCCAGCAGAACGGGACTAGCGGGTTATACCTACGAGCAGTACTTC